The source of this T cell receptor (beta chain) is a study of blood T cell repertoires in COVID-19 (TCRdb year 2020). Notes on the research overall: Samples covering the acute and convalescent phases of COVID-19 were provided by collaborators in the United States, Italy and Spain. The prospective study material was composed of cDNA or gDNA derived from T cells, B-cell-depleted T cells, or PBMCs. Deeply sampled blood TCRbeta repertoires from subjects exposed to, actively infected with, or recovered from COVID-19 were included in the dataset. A freely available public database, intended as a resource for researchers studying the immune response to SARS-CoV-2, is where the repertoires were released. The samples were drawn from two sources: the first 160 participants of the ongoing ImmuneRACE study, and approximately 1,300 subjects contributed by 6 global collaborators. A de-identified subject ID, COVID-19 status, age in years and sex were almost always included in the sample metadata. Where available, HLA class I and class II types were obtained from metadata supplied by the sample provider rather than from assay-based typing. Here is what the overall study found, with its caveats: The quantity of clinical and demographic metadata differed by source and by participant and was supplied without curation.

Whole blood was collected in K2EDTA tubes by collaborating institutions according to the institutions' own protocols. For TCRbeta analysis, collaborators shipped samples as frozen whole blood, isolated PBMCs, or DNA extracted from either of those sample types. TCRbeta CDR3 regions were amplified from genomic DNA by means of the immunoSEQ Assay, a bias-controlled multiplex PCR. The study's processing was this. Nucleated cell counts per sample were estimated from amplification of reference gene primers within the assay. To quantify the absolute abundance of each unique TCRbeta CDR3 rearrangement, sequence reads were collapsed and filtered. Productive Simpson clonality was computed per sample as the square root of Simpson's diversity index over productive rearrangements. The clones in this table, taken by TCRdb from immuneACCESS, are in-frame only. Not every clone is retained; where verified, under half of the shortfall comes from an unresolved V gene, and the cause of the rest is unknown. D and trimming were read from the DNA, whereas the V and J calls and clone size are those reported in that table. The sample table records hundreds of thousands of clones; about nine tenths of these occur just once. The ten biggest clones cover over 1.1% of the sample.

This clone was seen a few times. The target of this receptor is not known. Per-base quality was not reported, and no clone a single base away is much larger than it. Between the V and J ends, shortened by 6 bases and 5 bases respectively, the junction contains 14 bases. The germline V gene encodes CDR1 LNHDA and CDR2 SQIVND (reference sequence). The CDR3 goes from the cysteine to the phenylalanine over 14 residues. Only the CDR3 DNA is retained, 42 bases long and in frame from the first base. This receptor was obtained from a woman aged 25 to 39 with active or convalescent COVID-19. Material for sequencing was peripheral blood. The V and J genes are TRBV19 and TRBJ1-5, with no reliable assignment of the D segment. CDR3 sequence: CASRHDAHYQPQHF. The bases are TGTGCCAGTAGACATGATGCCCATTATCAGCCCCAGCATTTT.